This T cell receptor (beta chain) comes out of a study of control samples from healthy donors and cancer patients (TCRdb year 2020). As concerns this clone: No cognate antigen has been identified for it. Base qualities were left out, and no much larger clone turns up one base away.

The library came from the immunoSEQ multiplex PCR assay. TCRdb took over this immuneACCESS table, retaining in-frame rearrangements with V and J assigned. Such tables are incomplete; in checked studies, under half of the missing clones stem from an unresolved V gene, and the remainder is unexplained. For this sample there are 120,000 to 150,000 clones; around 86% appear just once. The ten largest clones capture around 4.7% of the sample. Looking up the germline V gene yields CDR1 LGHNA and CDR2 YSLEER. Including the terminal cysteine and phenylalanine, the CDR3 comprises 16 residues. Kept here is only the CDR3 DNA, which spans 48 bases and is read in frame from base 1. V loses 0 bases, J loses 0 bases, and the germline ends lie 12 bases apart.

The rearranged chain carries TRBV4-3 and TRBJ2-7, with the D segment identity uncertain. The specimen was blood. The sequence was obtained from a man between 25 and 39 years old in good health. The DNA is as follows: TGCGCCAGCAGCCAAGAAGGGCAGCCTAGCTCCTACGAGCAGTACTTC. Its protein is CASSQEGQPSSYEQYF.